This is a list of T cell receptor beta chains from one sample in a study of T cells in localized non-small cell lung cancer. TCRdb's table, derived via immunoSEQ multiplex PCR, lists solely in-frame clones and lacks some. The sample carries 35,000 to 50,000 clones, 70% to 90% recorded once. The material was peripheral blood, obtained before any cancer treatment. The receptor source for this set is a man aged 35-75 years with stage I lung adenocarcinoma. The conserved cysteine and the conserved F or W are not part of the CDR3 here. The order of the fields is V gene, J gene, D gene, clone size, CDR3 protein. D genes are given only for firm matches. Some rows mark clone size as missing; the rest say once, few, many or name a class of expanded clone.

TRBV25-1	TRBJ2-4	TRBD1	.	ASSETGVKGNIQY
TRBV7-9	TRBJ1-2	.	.	ASSAQGGEGGYT
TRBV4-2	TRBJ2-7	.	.	ASSRSWSGVANEQY
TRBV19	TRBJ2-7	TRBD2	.	ASSMSSGRTFPYEQY
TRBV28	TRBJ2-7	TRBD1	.	ASRGTGGSLTSYEQY
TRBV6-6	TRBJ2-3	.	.	ASSSGLSTDTQY
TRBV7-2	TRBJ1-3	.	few	ASSMDRVSGNTIY
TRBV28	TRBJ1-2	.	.	ASTRDRLGYT
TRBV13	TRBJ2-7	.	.	ASSLSNEQY
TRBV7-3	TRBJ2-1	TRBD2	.	ASSPHPLAGGRNEQF
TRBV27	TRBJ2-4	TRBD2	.	ASSLAGGAKNIQY
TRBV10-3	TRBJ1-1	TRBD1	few	ATQQGENEAF
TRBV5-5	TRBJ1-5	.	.	ASSFGGQDQPQH
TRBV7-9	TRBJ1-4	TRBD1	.	ASSPTGDEKLF
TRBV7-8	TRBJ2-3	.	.	ASSLAVQVSDTQY
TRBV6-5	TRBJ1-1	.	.	ASSTHAGFDVEAF
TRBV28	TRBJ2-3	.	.	ASSIIRRESDTQY
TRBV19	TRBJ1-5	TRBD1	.	ASSMRDRGSNQPQH
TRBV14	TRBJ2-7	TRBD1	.	ASSQAPQGAHEQY
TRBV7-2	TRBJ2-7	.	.	ASSFSYEQY
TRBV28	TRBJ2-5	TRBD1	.	ASRYGQGPETQY
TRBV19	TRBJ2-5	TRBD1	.	ASSIGDREQETQY
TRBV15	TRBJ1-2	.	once	ATSTTAGYT
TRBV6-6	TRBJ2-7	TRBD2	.	ASSPQTSGRREQY
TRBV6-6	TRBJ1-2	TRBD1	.	AALDRGDGYT
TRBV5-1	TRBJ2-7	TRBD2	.	ASSLTTSGNYEQY
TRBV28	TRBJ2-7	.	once	ASSFRGRLYEQY
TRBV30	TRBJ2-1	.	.	AWSGQGSHEQF
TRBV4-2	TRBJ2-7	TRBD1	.	ASSPNLGQGFYEQY
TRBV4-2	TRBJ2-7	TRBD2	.	ASSQRPDLAGTEQY
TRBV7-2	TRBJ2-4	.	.	ASSLSPSEWDIQY
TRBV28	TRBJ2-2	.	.	ASTFNGPNTGELF
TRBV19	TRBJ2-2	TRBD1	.	ASSKSRGRDTGELF